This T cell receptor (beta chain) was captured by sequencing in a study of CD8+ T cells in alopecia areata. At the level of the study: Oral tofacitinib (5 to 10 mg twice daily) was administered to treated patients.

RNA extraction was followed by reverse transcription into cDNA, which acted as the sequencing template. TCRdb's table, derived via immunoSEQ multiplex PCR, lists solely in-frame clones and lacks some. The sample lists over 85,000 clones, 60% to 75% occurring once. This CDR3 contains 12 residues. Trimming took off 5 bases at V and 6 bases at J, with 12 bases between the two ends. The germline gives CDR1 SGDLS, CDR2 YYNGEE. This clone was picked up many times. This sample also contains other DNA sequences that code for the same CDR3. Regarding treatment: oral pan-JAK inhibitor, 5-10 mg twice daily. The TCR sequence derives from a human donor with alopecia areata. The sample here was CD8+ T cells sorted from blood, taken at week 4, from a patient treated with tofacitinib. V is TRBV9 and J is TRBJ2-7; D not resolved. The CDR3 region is CASSDVTGEQYF. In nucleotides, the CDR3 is TGTGCCAGCAGTGACGTTACTGGCGAGCAGTACTTC.